The TCR beta chain under discussion was sequenced for a study of shared clonotypes between healthy human individuals. This CDR3 has 17 residues. V lost 1 base and J lost 0, with 15 bases in between. Germline CDR1 is SGDLS and CDR2 is YYNGEE. Produced via immunoSEQ multiplex PCR; TCRdb's table is partial and in-frame only. The repertoire holds about 2.4 million clones, approximately 93% seen once, with around 0.4% in the top ten. The sequence was collected from a man aged 18 to 29 in good health. Some clones in this sample may be carry-over from other donors' samples. The chain has TRBV9 and TRBJ2-3; D may be TRBD2 (5 bases). Input material: naive CD4+ T cells from PBMCs. Stated subset: CD45RA+ positively selected. Here the CDR3 reads CASSVTSLSLSTDTQYF. CDR3 DNA: TGTGCCAGCAGCGTAACTAGTCTTTCGCTTAGCACAGATACGCAGTATTTT.